These 28 T cell receptor beta chains share one sample of origin, sequenced in a study of T cell responses to AZD1222 COVID-19 vaccine. TCRdb's table, derived via immunoSEQ multiplex PCR, lists solely in-frame clones and lacks some. The sample shows some 150,000 clones, roughly nine tenths of them seen only once. The specimen was peripheral blood, collected after recovery from COVID-19. These receptors were collected from an adult who had recovered from COVID-19.

In this sample, this clone turned up many times. Other nucleotide sequences in the sample specify the same CDR3. The chain links TRBV28 to TRBJ1-6; TRBD1 matches at 9 bases. The junction had 0 bases not matched to a gene; V was cut back by 4 bases and J by 5 bases. The CDR3 loop spans 14 amino acids. CDR1 is MDHEN and CDR2 is SYDVKM in the germline V gene. The CDR3 loop is CASSWDRDNSPLHF. The CDR3, as DNA: TGTGCCAGCAGTTGGGACAGGGATAATTCACCCCTCCACTTT.

The chain links TRBV9 to TRBJ2-7, with a weak D call TRBD2 (5 bases). The germline CDR1 and CDR2 sequences are SGDLS and YYNGEE. The CDR3 sequence is 13 residues long. Trimming removed 3 bases from V and 1 base from J, with 8 bases in between. The CDR3 DNA reads as TGTGCCAGCAGCGGAGGGAATTCCTACGAGCAGTACTTC. This translates into CASSGGNSYEQYF.

The chain employs TRBV20-1 and TRBJ2-1; TRBD2 aligns across 10 bases. Unmatched junction bases numbered 5, after V lost 3 bases and J lost 6 bases. Germline V gene sequence: CDR1 DFQATT, CDR2 SNEGSKA (reference sequence). The CDR3 runs 14 residues. The CDR3: CSASLAGGGNEQFF. In DNA, the CDR3 is TGCAGTGCTAGTTTAGCGGGGGGAGGCAATGAGCAGTTCTTC.

This clone appeared a single time. The chain couples TRBV7-9 to TRBJ2-2; perhaps TRBD1 as D (7 bases). This CDR3 has 14 amino acids. CDR1 and CDR2 (germline): SEHNR, FQNEAQ (reference sequence). V was clipped by 11 bases and J by 3 bases, with 16 bases between them. The CDR3 region is CAGHTGEDTGELFF. In DNA, the CDR3 is TGTGCCGGTCATACAGGGGAGGACACCGGGGAGCTGTTTTTT.

J is TRBJ1-1 and V is TRBV18; 7 bases are shared with TRBD1. CDR1 is KGHSH, CDR2 LQKENI, per germline. This CDR3 contains 13 residues. The V segment lost 3 bases and the J segment 8 bases; nucleotides outside the gene matches: 6. Here the CDR3 DNA reads TGTGCCAGCTCACCGTCCCACAGGGGAGAAGCTTTCTTT. It yields the protein CASSPSHRGEAFF.

This rearrangement joins TRBV28 to TRBJ2-6; D may be TRBD2 (5 bases). V lost 4 bases, J lost 4 bases, and 14 bases lay in between. Looked up from germline, CDR1 is MDHEN and CDR2 is SYDVKM. There are 16 residues in the CDR3. The CDR3 DNA sequence: TGTGCCAGCAGTTCCCCTCAGCGGACCGGGGCCAACGTCCTGACTTTC. Translation: CASSSPQRTGANVLTF.

CDR3 coding DNA: TGTGCCAGCAGCGGGACTCTTAACACCGGGGAGCTGTTTTTT. The encoded protein is CASSGTLNTGELFF. V and J are TRBV2 and TRBJ2-2, with D possibly matching TRBD2 (6 bases). The CDR3 contains 14 residues. The V gene lost 6 bases and the J gene lost 2 bases, with 10 bases spanning the gap. In germline, CDR1 is SNHLY, CDR2 FYNNEI.

This clone was counted only a few times. The V gene is TRBV29-1, the J gene TRBJ2-1, with 12 bases lining up with TRBD2. The CDR3 is made up of 15 amino acids. From germline, CDR1 is SQVTM and CDR2 ANQGSEA. With 6 bases clipped from V and 8 bases from J, the junction kept 11 bases outside the gene matches. This CDR3 reads CSVYGLAGTRDEQFF. CDR3 DNA sequence: TGCAGCGTATACGGACTAGCGGGGACTAGGGATGAGCAGTTCTTC.

The chain combines TRBV28 with TRBJ1-2; D ambiguous. Per the germline V gene, CDR1 is MDHEN and CDR2 is SYDVKM. Trimming cost V 7 bases and J 14 bases, with 20 bases left between them. The CDR3 length is 12 residues. DNA for the CDR3: TGTGCCAGCACTCTTACGAGGACTGAGCGGACCTTC. Translating it yields CASTLTRTERTF.

The V call is TRBV14, the J call TRBJ2-1; no clear D gene. This CDR3 spans 14 amino acids. V lost 1 base, J lost 9 bases, and 13 bases lay in between. Per germline, CDR1 SGHDN and CDR2 FVKESK. CDR3 nucleotides: TGTGCCAGCAGCCAAGTGGTAGCCTTGGGTGAGCAGTTCTTC. It codes for CASSQVVALGEQFF. Full variable domain (rest looked up from reference TRBV14 and TRBJ2-1): EAGVTQFPSHSVIEKGQTVTLRCDPISGHDNLYWYRRVMGKEIKFLLHFVKESKQDESGMPNNRFLAERTGGTYSTLKVQPAELEDSGVYFCASSQVVALGEQFFGPGTRLTVL.

The chain couples TRBV29-1 to TRBJ1-1; unclear D gene. The CDR3 extends over 15 amino acids. V lost 6 bases and J 2 bases, leaving 19 bases between the germline ends. Germline CDR1 reads SQVTM; CDR2 reads ANQGSEA. CDR3: CSVQTPTDQNTEAFF. The CDR3 DNA sequence: TGCAGCGTCCAAACCCCGACTGACCAAAACACTGAAGCTTTCTTT.

V gene TRBV2 combines with J gene TRBJ1-1; D gene uncertain. CDR1 and CDR2 from the germline V gene are SNHLY and FYNNEI. The CDR3 is made up of 16 amino acids. Trimming took off 4 bases at V and 1 base at J, with 16 bases between the two ends. This chain's CDR3 is CASSADTRSPNTEAFF. The DNA for the CDR3 is TGTGCCAGCAGTGCAGATACAAGGTCGCCGAACACTGAAGCTTTCTTT.

This chain uses TRBV3-1 (or the pseudogene TRBV3-2) with TRBJ2-1, with 11 bases fitting TRBD1. Per germline, CDR1 LGHDT and CDR2 YNNKEL (reference sequence). This CDR3 comprises 17 residues. V lost 3 bases to trimming and J lost 8 bases; unmatched junction nucleotides: 12. The CDR3 coding sequence is TGTGCCAGCAGCCATTACACCGGGACAGGGGGATTTGATGAGCAGTTCTTC. Translation gives CASSHYTGTGGFDEQFF.

The CDR3 loop reads CASSQDVNTEAFF. The CDR3 DNA reads TGTGCCAGCAGCCAAGACGTGAACACTGAAGCTTTCTTT. This sequence joins TRBV7-3 and TRBJ1-1, with D hard to call. The CDR3 length is 13 residues. The germline V gene encodes CDR1 SGHTA and CDR2 FQGTGA. V lost 5 bases, J lost 0 bases, and 7 bases lay in between.

The chain uses TRBV7-9 and TRBJ1-2, with TRBD1 matching over 7 bases. V lost 6 bases, J lost 5 bases, and 6 bases stayed unmatched. The CDR3 is 13 amino acids. Germline values: CDR1 SEHNR, CDR2 FQNEAQ (reference sequence). The DNA for the CDR3 is TGTGCCAGCAGTCCTAAGGGGGCGTATGGCTACACCTTC. Translating it yields CASSPKGAYGYTF.

V and J are TRBV28 and TRBJ1-3, with TRBD1 as a possible D gene (6 bases). V was trimmed by 8 bases and J by 2 bases, leaving 16 bases between them. Germline lookup yields CDR1 MDHEN and CDR2 SYDVKM. The CDR3 runs to 15 residues. CDR3 DNA sequence: TGTGCCAGCGGCAGTCCAGGGGAAACTGGAAACACCATATATTTT. Its protein product is CASGSPGETGNTIYF.

A remark on this clone: The same CDR3 also results from other DNA sequences found in this sample. The chain uses TRBV6-6 and TRBJ1-5, with D uncertain. The CDR3 is 14 residues long. Germline V gene lookup returns CDR1 MNHNY and CDR2 SVGAGI (reference sequence). V was shortened by 0 bases and J by 0 bases, with 3 bases between the two germline ends. The CDR3 DNA is TGTGCCAGCAGTTACTCGAGTAGCAATCAGCCCCAGCATTTT. Residues: CASSYSSSNQPQHF.

The chain couples TRBV6-2 or TRBV6-3 to TRBJ2-7; unclear D gene. Germline V gene lookup returns CDR1 MNHEY and CDR2 SVGEGT. CDR3 length equals 14 residues. Trimming cost V 0 bases and J 0 bases, with 6 bases left between them. As DNA, the CDR3 is TGTGCCAGCAGTTACTCCGGACCCTCCTACGAGCAGTACTTC. This translates into CASSYSGPSYEQYF.

This rearrangement joins TRBV5-1 to TRBJ1-3, with D uncertain. The CDR3 is made up of 15 amino acids. Germline V gene sequence: CDR1 SGHRS, CDR2 YFSETQ. V gave up 5 bases and J gave up 0 bases, with 12 bases separating them. The CDR3 coding sequence is TGCGCCAGCAGTGTCTCTGGCATCTCTGGAAACACCATATATTTT. Encoded protein: CASSVSGISGNTIYF.

The rearrangement links TRBV9 to TRBJ1-5; D uncertain. Between the trimmed V and J ends, which lost 4 bases and 1 base, there was a span of 15 bases. The CDR3 loop spans 16 amino acids. The germline V gene encodes CDR1 SGDLS and CDR2 YYNGEE. The CDR3 nucleotides are TGTGCCAGCAGCACACATGGTCGGGAGAGCAATCAGCCCCAGCATTTT. Residues: CASSTHGRESNQPQHF.

The V and J genes are TRBV5-5 and TRBJ1-5, with 10 bases identical to TRBD1. CDR3 length: 17 amino acids. Germline CDR1 reads SGHKS; CDR2 reads YYEKEE (reference sequence). Trimming removed 4 bases from V and 5 bases from J; junction bases left unmatched: 12. CDR3 protein: CASSPWPQDRGDQPQHF. CDR3 DNA: TGTGCCAGCAGCCCCTGGCCTCAGGACAGGGGGGATCAGCCCCAGCATTTT. Full variable domain (rest looked up from reference TRBV5-5 and TRBJ1-5): DAGVTQSPTHLIKTRGQQVTLRCSPISGHKSVSWYQQVLGQGPQFIFQYYEKEERGRGNFPDRFSARQFPNYSSELNVNALLLGDSALYLCASSPWPQDRGDQPQHFGDGTRLSIL.

The chain carries TRBV12-2 and TRBJ2-3; the table assigns TRBD2, which was not confirmed against the DNA. TRBV12-2 is a pseudogene segment. The CDR3 is 17 amino acids. CDR3 sequence (DNA): TGTGCAAGTCGCTCCCGAAGGGCTAGCGGGTGCACAGATACGCAGTATTTT. This encodes CASRSRRASGCTDTQYF.

CDR3 nucleotides: TGCGCCAGCAGTCCCCGGGACAGGAAGAAGGCTAGCAGCCGCACAGATACGCAGTATTTT. It translates to CASSPRDRKKASSRTDTQYF. The chain carries TRBV10-1 and TRBJ2-3; 8 nucleotides line up with TRBD1. Germline CDR1 and CDR2: WNHNN and SYGVQD (reference sequence). This CDR3 has 20 amino acids. V was pared by 5 bases and J by 1 base, with 20 bases of the junction left unmatched.

This chain joins TRBV28 and TRBJ2-7; D is perhaps TRBD1 (5 bases). Germline values: CDR1 MDHEN, CDR2 SYDVKM. Between the trimmed V and J ends, which lost 2 bases and 6 bases, there was a span of 14 bases. The length of the CDR3 is 14 residues. CDR3 coding DNA: TGTGCCAGCAGTTTAGCAGGGCTTTCTACCGAGCAGTACTTC. It codes for CASSLAGLSTEQYF.

The rearrangement links TRBV6-5 to TRBJ2-7; 7 nucleotides agree with TRBD1. The V gene end was trimmed by 8 bases and the J gene end by 1 base; junction bases not matched to a gene: 8. The V gene's germline CDR1 is MNHEY and CDR2 SVGAGI. There are 14 residues in the CDR3. Here the CDR3 reads CASGGRGSSYEQYF. CDR3 coding DNA: TGTGCCAGCGGCGGCAGGGGGTCTTCCTACGAGCAGTACTTC.

This chain uses TRBV10-2 with TRBJ2-1; no reliable D call. The CDR3 is made up of 14 amino acids. Trimming shortened V by 7 bases and J by 7 bases, and 17 bases separated the two germline ends. From germline, CDR1 is WSHSY and CDR2 SAAADI. CDR3 amino acids: CASIGRTSRNEQFF. CDR3 coding DNA: TGCGCCAGCATAGGACGGACGTCTCGGAATGAGCAGTTCTTC.

The V gene is TRBV5-6, the J gene TRBJ2-7; 10 bases are a match to TRBD2. The ends lost 0 bases at V and 2 bases at J; junction bases unmatched: 5. The CDR3 loop spans 16 amino acids. Germline-derived CDR1 and CDR2 are SGHDT and YYEEEE. The DNA for the CDR3 is TGTGCCAGCAGCTTGGTCGACCTAGCGGGAGCCTACGAGCAGTACTTC. It is translated as CASSLVDLAGAYEQYF.

The chain is built from TRBV5-1 and TRBJ1-2; perhaps TRBD1 as D (5 bases). The germline V and J ends were trimmed by 4 bases and 8 bases, with 18 bases remaining between them. CDR1 is SGHRS and CDR2 is YFSETQ in the germline V gene. The CDR3 consists of 14 residues. The CDR3 loop is CASSRGSTTGGYTF. As DNA, the CDR3 is TGCGCCAGCAGCCGGGGGTCCACAACTGGGGGCTACACCTTC. Together with reference TRBV5-1 and TRBJ1-2, the CDR3 gives the full variable domain: KAGVTQTPRYLIKTRGQQVTLSCSPISGHRSVSWYQQTPGQGLQFLFEYFSETQRNKGNFPGRFSGRQFSNSRSEMNVSTLELGDSALYLCASSRGSTTGGYTFGSGTRLTVV.